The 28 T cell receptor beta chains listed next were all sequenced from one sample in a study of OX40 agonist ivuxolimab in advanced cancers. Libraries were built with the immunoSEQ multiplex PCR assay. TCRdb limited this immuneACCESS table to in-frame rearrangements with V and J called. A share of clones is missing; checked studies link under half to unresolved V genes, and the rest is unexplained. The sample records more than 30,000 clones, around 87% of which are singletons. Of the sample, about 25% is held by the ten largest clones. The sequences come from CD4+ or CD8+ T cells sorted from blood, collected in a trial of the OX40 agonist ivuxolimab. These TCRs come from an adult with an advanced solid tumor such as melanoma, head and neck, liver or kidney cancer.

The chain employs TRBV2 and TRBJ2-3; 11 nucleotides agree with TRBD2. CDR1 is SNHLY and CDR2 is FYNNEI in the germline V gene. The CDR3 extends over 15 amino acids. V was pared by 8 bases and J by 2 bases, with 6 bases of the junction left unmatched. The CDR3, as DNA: TGTGCCAGCCAAACGGGACTAGCGGCCACAGATACGCAGTATTTT. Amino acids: CASQTGLAATDTQYF.

CDR3 in amino acids: CASSGSGIPLNEQFF. DNA of the CDR3: TGTGCCAGCAGCGGGAGCGGGATCCCCCTAAATGAGCAGTTCTTC. This sequence joins TRBV9 and TRBJ2-1; 7 nucleotides line up with TRBD2. The CDR3 covers 15 residues. Germline CDR1 reads SGDLS; CDR2 reads YYNGEE. V gave up 3 bases and J gave up 7 bases; unmatched junction bases: 10.

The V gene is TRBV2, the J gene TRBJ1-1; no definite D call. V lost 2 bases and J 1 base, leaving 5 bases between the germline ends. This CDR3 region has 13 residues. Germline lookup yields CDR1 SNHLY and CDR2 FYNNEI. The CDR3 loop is CASSENSNTEAFF. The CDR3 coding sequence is TGTGCCAGCAGTGAAAATTCGAACACTGAAGCTTTCTTT.

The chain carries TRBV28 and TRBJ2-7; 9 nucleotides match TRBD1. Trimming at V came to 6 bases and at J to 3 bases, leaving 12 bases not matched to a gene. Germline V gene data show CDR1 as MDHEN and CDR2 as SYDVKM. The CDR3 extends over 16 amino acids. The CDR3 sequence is CASRRRQGDPIYEQYF. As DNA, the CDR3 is TGTGCCAGCAGGAGAAGACAGGGGGACCCGATCTACGAGCAGTACTTC.

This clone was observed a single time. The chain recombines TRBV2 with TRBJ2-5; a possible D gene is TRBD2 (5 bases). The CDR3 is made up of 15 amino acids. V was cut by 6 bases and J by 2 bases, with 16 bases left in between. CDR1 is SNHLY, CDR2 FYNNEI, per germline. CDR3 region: CASRGERAAQETQYF. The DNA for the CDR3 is TGTGCCAGCAGGGGCGAGAGGGCCGCTCAAGAGACCCAGTACTTC. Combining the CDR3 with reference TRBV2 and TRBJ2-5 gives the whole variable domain EPEVTQTPSHQVTQMGQEVILRCVPISNHLYFYWYRQILGQKVEFLVSFYNNEISEKSEIFDDQFSVERPDGSNFTLKIRSTKLEDSAMYFCASRGERAAQETQYFGPGTRLLVL.

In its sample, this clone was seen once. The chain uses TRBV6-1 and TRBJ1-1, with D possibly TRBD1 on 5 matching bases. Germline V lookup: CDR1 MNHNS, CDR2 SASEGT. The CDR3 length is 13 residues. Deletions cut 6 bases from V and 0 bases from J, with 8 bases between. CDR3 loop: CASRTDLNTEAFF. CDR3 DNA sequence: TGTGCCAGCAGGACAGACTTGAACACTGAAGCTTTCTTT.

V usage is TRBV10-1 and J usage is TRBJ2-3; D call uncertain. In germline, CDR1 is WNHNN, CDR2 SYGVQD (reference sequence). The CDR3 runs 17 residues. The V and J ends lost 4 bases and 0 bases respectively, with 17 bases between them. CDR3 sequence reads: CASSGPSDTASTDTQYF. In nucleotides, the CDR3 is TGCGCCAGCAGTGGCCCCTCCGACACCGCTAGCACAGATACGCAGTATTTT.

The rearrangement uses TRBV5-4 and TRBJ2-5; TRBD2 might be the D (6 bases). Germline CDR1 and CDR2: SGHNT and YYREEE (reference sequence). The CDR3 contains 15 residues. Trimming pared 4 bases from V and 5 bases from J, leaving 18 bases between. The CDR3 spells CASSLPQAGRETQYF. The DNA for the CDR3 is TGTGCCAGCAGCCTTCCTCAGGCGGGACGGGAGACCCAGTACTTC.

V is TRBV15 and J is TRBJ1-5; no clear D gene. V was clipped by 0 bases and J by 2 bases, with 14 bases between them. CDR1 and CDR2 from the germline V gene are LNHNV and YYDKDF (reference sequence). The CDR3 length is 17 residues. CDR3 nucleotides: TGTGCCACCAGCAGAGATCTATCGGGTTTTGGCAATCAGCCCCAGCATTTT. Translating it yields CATSRDLSGFGNQPQHF.

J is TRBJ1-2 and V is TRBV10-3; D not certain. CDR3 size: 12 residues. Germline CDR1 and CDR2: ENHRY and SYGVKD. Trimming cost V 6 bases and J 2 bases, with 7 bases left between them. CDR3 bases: TGTGCCATCAGGGCGGTAAACTATGGCTACACCTTC. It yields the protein CAIRAVNYGYTF.

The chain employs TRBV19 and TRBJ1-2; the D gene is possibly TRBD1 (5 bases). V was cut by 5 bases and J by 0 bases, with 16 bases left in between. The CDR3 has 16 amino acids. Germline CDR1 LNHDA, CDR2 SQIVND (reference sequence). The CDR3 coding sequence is TGTGCCAGTAGTCTACAGGCAGGCCTGACTAACTATGGCTACACCTTC. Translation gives CASSLQAGLTNYGYTF.

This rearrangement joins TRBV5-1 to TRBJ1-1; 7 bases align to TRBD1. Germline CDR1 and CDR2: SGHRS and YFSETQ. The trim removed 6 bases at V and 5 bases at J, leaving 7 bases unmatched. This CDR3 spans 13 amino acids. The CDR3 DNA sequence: TGCGCCAGCAACCCAACAGGGGAAACTGAAGCTTTCTTT. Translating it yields CASNPTGETEAFF.

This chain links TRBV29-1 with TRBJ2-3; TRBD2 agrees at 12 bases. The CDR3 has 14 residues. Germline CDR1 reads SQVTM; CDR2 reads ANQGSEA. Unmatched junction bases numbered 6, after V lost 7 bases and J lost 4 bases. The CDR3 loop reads CSAATSGSSDTQYF. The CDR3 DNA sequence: TGCAGCGCCGCGACTAGCGGGAGTTCAGATACGCAGTATTTT.

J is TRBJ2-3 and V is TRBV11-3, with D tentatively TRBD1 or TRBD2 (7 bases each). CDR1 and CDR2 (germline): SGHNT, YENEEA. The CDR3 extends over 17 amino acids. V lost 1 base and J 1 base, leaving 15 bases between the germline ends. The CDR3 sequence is CASSLGGGQHGTDTQYF. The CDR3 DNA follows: TGTGCCAGCAGCTTAGGCGGGGGACAGCACGGCACAGATACGCAGTATTTT.

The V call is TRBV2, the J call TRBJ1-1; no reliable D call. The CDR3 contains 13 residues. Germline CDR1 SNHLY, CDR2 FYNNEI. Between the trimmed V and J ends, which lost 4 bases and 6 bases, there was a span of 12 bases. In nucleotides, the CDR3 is TGTGCCAGCAGTGCACACGGTACTCCTGAAGCTTTCTTT. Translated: CASSAHGTPEAFF.

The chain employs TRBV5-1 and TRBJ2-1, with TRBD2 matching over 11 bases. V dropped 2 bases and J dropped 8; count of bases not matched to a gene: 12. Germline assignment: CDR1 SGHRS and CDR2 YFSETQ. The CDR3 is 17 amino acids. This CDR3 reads CASSFGTSGVLGDEQFF. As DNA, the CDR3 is TGCGCCAGCAGCTTCGGGACTAGCGGAGTCCTTGGGGATGAGCAGTTCTTC.

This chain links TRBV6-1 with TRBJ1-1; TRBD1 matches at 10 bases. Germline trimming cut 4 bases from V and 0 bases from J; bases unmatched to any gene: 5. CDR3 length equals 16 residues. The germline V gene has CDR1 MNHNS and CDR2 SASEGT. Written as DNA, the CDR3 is TGTGCCAGCAGTGTGGACAGGGGGAACGTGAACACTGAAGCTTTCTTT. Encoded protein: CASSVDRGNVNTEAFF.

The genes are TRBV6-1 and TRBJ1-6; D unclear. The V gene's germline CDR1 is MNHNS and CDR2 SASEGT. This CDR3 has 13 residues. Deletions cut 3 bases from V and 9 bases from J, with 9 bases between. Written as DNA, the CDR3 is TGTGCCAGCAGTGATACCTCTCTTTCACCCCTCCACTTT. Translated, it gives CASSDTSLSPLHF.

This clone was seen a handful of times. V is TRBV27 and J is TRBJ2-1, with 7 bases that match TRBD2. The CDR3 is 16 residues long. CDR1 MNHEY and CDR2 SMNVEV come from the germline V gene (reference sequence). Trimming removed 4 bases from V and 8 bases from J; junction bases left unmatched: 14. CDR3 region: CASSSSSGLTSDEQFF. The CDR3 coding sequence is TGTGCCAGCAGTTCTTCTAGCGGTTTGACAAGCGATGAGCAGTTCTTC.

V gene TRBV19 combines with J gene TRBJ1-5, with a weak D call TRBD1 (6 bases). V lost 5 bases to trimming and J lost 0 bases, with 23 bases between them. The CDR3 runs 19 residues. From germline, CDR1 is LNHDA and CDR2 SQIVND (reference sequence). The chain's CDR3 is CASSPTAGTATGSNQPQHF. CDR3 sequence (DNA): TGTGCCAGTAGTCCAACCGCCGGGACGGCGACAGGTAGCAATCAGCCCCAGCATTTT.

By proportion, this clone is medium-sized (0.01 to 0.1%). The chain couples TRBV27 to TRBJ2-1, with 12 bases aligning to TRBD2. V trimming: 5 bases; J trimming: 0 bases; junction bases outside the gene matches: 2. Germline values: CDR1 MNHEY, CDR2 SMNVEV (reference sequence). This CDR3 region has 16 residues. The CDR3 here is CASSATSGSSYNEQFF. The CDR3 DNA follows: TGTGCCAGCAGTGCGACTAGCGGGAGCTCCTACAATGAGCAGTTCTTC.

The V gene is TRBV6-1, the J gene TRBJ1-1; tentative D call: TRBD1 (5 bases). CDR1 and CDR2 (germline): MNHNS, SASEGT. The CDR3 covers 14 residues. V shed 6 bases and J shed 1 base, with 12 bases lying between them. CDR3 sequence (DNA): TGTGCCAGCAGGAAAGGGGCGGGGAACACTGAAGCTTTCTTT. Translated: CASRKGAGNTEAFF.

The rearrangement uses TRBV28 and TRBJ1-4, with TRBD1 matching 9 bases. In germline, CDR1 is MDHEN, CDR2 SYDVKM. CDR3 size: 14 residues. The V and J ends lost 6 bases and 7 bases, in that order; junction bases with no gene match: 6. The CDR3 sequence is CASRAQGAGEKLFF. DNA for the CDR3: TGTGCCAGCAGGGCACAGGGGGCAGGTGAAAAACTGTTTTTT. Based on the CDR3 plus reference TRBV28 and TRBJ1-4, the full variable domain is DVKVTQSSRYLVKRTGEKVFLECVQDMDHENMFWYRQDPGLGLRLIYFSYDVKMKEKGDIPEGYSVSREKKERFSLILESASTNQTSMYLCASRAQGAGEKLFFGSGTQLSVL.

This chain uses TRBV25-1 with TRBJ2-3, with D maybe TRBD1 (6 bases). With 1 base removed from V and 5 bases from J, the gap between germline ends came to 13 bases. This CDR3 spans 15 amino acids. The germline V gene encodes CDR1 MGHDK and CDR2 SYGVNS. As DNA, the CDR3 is TGTGCCAGCAGTGAATTTGCAGGGGCGGGAGATACGCAGTATTTT. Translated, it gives CASSEFAGAGDTQYF. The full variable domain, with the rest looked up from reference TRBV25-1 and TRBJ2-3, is EADIYQTPRYLVIGTGKKITLECSQTMGHDKMYWYQQDPGMELHLIHYSYGVNSTEKGDLSSESTVSRIRTEHFPLTLESARPSHTSQYLCASSEFAGAGDTQYFGPGTRLTVL.

Here the CDR3 reads CATSRAGGHSSGNTIYF. CDR3 DNA: TGTGCCACCAGCAGAGCGGGGGGTCATAGCTCTGGAAACACCATATATTTT. V is TRBV15 and J is TRBJ1-3, with a possible D match to TRBD1 (5 bases). Germline lookup yields CDR1 LNHNV and CDR2 YYDKDF (reference sequence). The CDR3 consists of 17 residues. With 1 base removed from V and 0 bases from J, the gap between germline ends came to 13 bases.

CDR3 sequence reads: CASSRTDTNEQFF. For the CDR3, the DNA is TGTGCCAGCAGTCGTACTGATACCAATGAGCAGTTCTTC. This chain uses TRBV5-5 with TRBJ2-1, with D unclear. Trimming stripped 5 bases from V and 6 bases from J, with 12 bases between. CDR1 and CDR2 from the germline V gene are SGHKS and YYEKEE (reference sequence). The CDR3 is 13 residues long.

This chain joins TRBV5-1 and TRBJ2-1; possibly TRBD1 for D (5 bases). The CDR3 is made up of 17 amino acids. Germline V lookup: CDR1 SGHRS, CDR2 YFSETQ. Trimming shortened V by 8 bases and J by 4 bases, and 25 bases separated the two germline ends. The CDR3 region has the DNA TGCGCCAGTTCGAACACCGACAGATTAGTGGTTTACAATGAGCAGTTCTTC. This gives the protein CASSNTDRLVVYNEQFF.

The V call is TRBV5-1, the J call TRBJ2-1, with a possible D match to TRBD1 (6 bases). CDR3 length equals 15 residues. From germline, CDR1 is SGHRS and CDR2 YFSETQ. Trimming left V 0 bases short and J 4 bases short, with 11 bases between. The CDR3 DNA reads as TGCGCCAGCAGCTTGGACAGGGCCTTTTACAATGAGCAGTTCTTC. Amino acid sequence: CASSLDRAFYNEQFF.